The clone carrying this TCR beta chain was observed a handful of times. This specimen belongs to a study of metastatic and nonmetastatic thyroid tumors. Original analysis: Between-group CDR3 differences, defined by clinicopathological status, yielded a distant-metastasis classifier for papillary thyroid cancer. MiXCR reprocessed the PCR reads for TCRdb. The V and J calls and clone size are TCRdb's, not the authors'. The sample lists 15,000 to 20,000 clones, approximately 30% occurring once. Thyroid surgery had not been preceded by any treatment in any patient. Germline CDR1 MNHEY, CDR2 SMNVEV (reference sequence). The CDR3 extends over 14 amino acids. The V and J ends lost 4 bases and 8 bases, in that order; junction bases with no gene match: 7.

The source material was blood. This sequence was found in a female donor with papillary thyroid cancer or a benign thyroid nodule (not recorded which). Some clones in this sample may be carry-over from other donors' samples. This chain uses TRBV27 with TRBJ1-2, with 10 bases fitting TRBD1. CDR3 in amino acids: CASSYRDRGGGYTF. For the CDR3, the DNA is TGTGCCAGCAGTTACCGGGACAGGGGTGGGGGCTACACCTTC.